The 25 T cell receptor beta chains below all came from one sample that was sequenced in a study of cytomegalovirus exposure and HLA in healthy donors. Primers: 60 Vbeta forward and 13 Jbeta reverse. This table comes from immunoSEQ multiplex PCR, and its TCRdb copy is limited to in-frame clones, with some not included. In the table there are some 55,000 clones, about 79% of which are singletons. The sample was PBMCs. The receptor source for this set is a man aged 35 to 55 in good health and CMV-seronegative.

The genes are TRBV11-3 and TRBJ2-7; D might be TRBD2 (6 bases). The CDR3 runs to 15 residues. Trimming left V 1 base short and J 1 base short, with 11 bases between. Germline CDR1 and CDR2: SGHNT and YENEEA. In nucleotides, the CDR3 is TGTGCCAGCAGCTTAGCCGATGGGGGGTCCTACGAGCAGTACTTC. Its protein is CASSLADGGSYEQYF. The full variable domain, completed using reference TRBV11-3 and TRBJ2-7, is EAGVVQSPRYKIIEKKQPVAFWCNPISGHNTLYWYLQNLGQGPELLIRYENEEAVDDSQLPKDRFSAERLKGVDSTLKIQPAELGDSAVYLCASSLADGGSYEQYFGPGTRLTVT.

The rearrangement uses TRBV5-4 and TRBJ1-1, with D maybe TRBD1 (6 bases). Trimming pared 4 bases from V and 5 bases from J, leaving 15 bases between. CDR1 is SGHNT and CDR2 is YYREEE in the germline V gene (reference sequence). The CDR3 contains 14 residues. CDR3 bases: TGTGCCAGCAGCCCCTATCAGGGGTTGACTGAAGCTTTCTTT. This encodes CASSPYQGLTEAFF.

The genes are TRBV19 and TRBJ1-1, with D perhaps matching TRBD1 (6 bases). Germline V lookup: CDR1 LNHDA, CDR2 SQIVND (reference sequence). The CDR3 is made up of 15 amino acids. V was shortened by 5 bases and J by 2 bases, with 15 bases between the two germline ends. Written as DNA, the CDR3 is TGTGCCAGTAGTGGGGCAGGGGACGGCAACACTGAAGCTTTCTTT. Its translation is CASSGAGDGNTEAFF.

The CDR3 bases are TGTGCCAGCAGTCGTCCCGGGTCCACCTCCTACGAGCAGTACTTC. Encoded protein: CASSRPGSTSYEQYF. The rearrangement links TRBV2 to TRBJ2-7; D gene uncertain. This CDR3 is built from 15 residues. Germline V gives CDR1 SNHLY, CDR2 FYNNEI. V was clipped by 5 bases and J by 0 bases, with 14 bases between them. Supplemented by reference TRBV2 and TRBJ2-7, the full variable domain reads EPEVTQTPSHQVTQMGQEVILRCVPISNHLYFYWYRQILGQKVEFLVSFYNNEISEKSEIFDDQFSVERPDGSNFTLKIRSTKLEDSAMYFCASSRPGSTSYEQYFGPGTRLTVT.

The chain employs TRBV7-9 and TRBJ1-1, with D possibly matching TRBD1 (5 bases). Germline lookup yields CDR1 SEHNR and CDR2 FQNEAQ (reference sequence). The length of the CDR3 is 15 residues. Trimming pared 3 bases from V and 4 bases from J, leaving 15 bases between. The CDR3 DNA reads TGTGCCAGCAGCTTTCCCCAGGGAGGAGGCACTGAAGCTTTCTTT. This gives the protein CASSFPQGGGTEAFF.

This clone appeared once. The chain links TRBV28 to TRBJ2-2; 7 bases line up with TRBD2. The J segment lost 3 bases and the V segment lost 7 bases, leaving 8 bases of the junction unmatched. The CDR3 consists of 15 residues. CDR1 is MDHEN and CDR2 is SYDVKM in the germline V gene. In DNA form, the CDR3 reads TGTGCCAGCACCCCGTGGGGAGGGGACACCGGGGAGCTGTTTTTT. Encoded protein: CASTPWGGDTGELFF.

The chain uses TRBV5-6 and TRBJ1-2; D might be TRBD1 (5 bases). The germline gives CDR1 SGHDT, CDR2 YYEEEE. V was trimmed by 4 bases and J by 0 bases, leaving 10 bases between them. This CDR3 is built from 14 residues. The CDR3: CASSHRQTNYGYTF. DNA for the CDR3: TGTGCCAGCAGCCACAGACAGACTAACTATGGCTACACCTTC.

The chain joins TRBV4-3 to TRBJ1-5; no clear D. The V end was cut by 4 bases, the J end by 0 bases, with 10 bases between. Looked up from germline, CDR1 is LGHNA and CDR2 is YSLEER. The CDR3 is 15 amino acids. The CDR3 is CASSPLANSNQPQHF. The CDR3 DNA sequence: TGCGCCAGCAGCCCCCTGGCAAATAGCAATCAGCCCCAGCATTTT.

This chain uses TRBV12-5 with TRBJ1-3; D remains unclear. Germline CDR1 reads LGHNT; CDR2 reads FRNRAP. CDR3 length: 18 residues. Trimming removed 4 bases from V and 0 bases from J, with 19 bases in between. The CDR3 DNA follows: TGTGCTAGTGGTTCCGCGGTTAGCGGGTACCACTCTGGAAACACCATATATTTT. It translates to CASGSAVSGYHSGNTIYF.

The table lists this clone with a count of one. CDR3 nucleotide sequence: TGCGCCAGCAGCTTATCGGCGGGGGGGCCAGATACGCAGTATTTT. As protein: CASSLSAGGPDTQYF. The genes are TRBV5-1 and TRBJ2-3; 9 nucleotides match TRBD2. The germline gives CDR1 SGHRS, CDR2 YFSETQ. This CDR3 region has 15 residues. The ends lost 2 bases at V and 4 bases at J; junction bases unmatched: 5.

This rearrangement joins TRBV7-9 to TRBJ1-1, with 8 bases matching TRBD1. The CDR3 is made up of 15 amino acids. Germline CDR1 is SEHNR and CDR2 is FQNEAQ (reference sequence). The trim removed 3 bases at V and 2 bases at J, leaving 5 bases unmatched. The CDR3 sequence: CASSLPGQVNTEAFF. In DNA, the CDR3 is TGTGCCAGCAGCTTGCCGGGACAGGTCAACACTGAAGCTTTCTTT.

V is TRBV2 and J is TRBJ2-3, with a weak D call TRBD2 (5 bases). In germline, CDR1 is SNHLY, CDR2 FYNNEI. V lost 4 bases and J 0 bases, leaving 11 bases between the germline ends. This CDR3 comprises 15 residues. The CDR3 sequence is CASSGLAPSTDTQYF. The CDR3, as DNA: TGTGCCAGCAGTGGGCTAGCCCCGAGCACAGATACGCAGTATTTT. The full variable domain, completed using reference TRBV2 and TRBJ2-3, is EPEVTQTPSHQVTQMGQEVILRCVPISNHLYFYWYRQILGQKVEFLVSFYNNEISEKSEIFDDQFSVERPDGSNFTLKIRSTKLEDSAMYFCASSGLAPSTDTQYFGPGTRLTVL.

The rearrangement links TRBV5-1 to TRBJ2-1, with D unclear. The CDR3 totals 13 residues. Between the trimmed V and J ends, which lost 0 bases and 4 bases, there was a span of 5 bases. The germline gives CDR1 SGHRS, CDR2 YFSETQ. CDR3 DNA sequence: TGCGCCAGCAGCTTGGTTCCGTACAATGAGCAGTTCTTC. Encoded protein: CASSLVPYNEQFF.

J is TRBJ2-6 and V is TRBV5-4, with 8 bases lining up with TRBD2. Germline trimming cut 4 bases from V and 2 bases from J; bases unmatched to any gene: 8. Germline CDR1 is SGHNT and CDR2 is YYREEE (reference sequence). The CDR3 has 17 amino acids. The CDR3 DNA reads TGTGCCAGCAGCACGGCGGACGGGGGGGCTGGGGCCAACGTCCTGACTTTC. It codes for CASSTADGGAGANVLTF.

J is TRBJ2-5 and V is TRBV6-5; weak D call: TRBD1 (5 bases). Germline V gene lookup returns CDR1 MNHEY and CDR2 SVGAGI. This CDR3 has 14 residues. Trimming cost V 1 base and J 4 bases, with 10 bases left between them. The CDR3: CASSYYDRRETQYF. Written as DNA, the CDR3 is TGTGCCAGCAGTTACTACGACAGAAGAGAGACCCAGTACTTC.

The chain has TRBV9 and TRBJ2-6; 7 nucleotides match TRBD2. Germline CDR1 is SGDLS and CDR2 is YYNGEE. The CDR3 length is 14 residues. Trimming at V came to 5 bases and at J to 2 bases, leaving 1 base not matched to a gene. CDR3 bases: TGTGCCAGCAGGGGGGGGACTGGGGCCAACGTCCTGACTTTC. Encoded protein: CASRGGTGANVLTF.

This clone appeared a few times. The chain links TRBV5-6 to TRBJ2-2; tentative D call: TRBD1 (6 bases). Trimming cost V 4 bases and J 5 bases, with 12 bases left between them. Germline lookup yields CDR1 SGHDT and CDR2 YYEEEE. CDR3 length: 14 residues. This CDR3 reads CASSPLRGTGELFF. The CDR3 region has the DNA TGTGCCAGCAGCCCCCTAAGGGGGACCGGGGAGCTGTTTTTT.

This clone was seen just once. The rearrangement links TRBV19 to TRBJ2-5; a possible D gene is TRBD1 (5 bases). Germline V gene lookup returns CDR1 LNHDA and CDR2 SQIVND (reference sequence). The germline V and J ends were trimmed by 3 bases and 1 base, with 12 bases remaining between them. The CDR3 covers 15 residues. CDR3 loop: CASSIMKGPQETQYF. In DNA form, the CDR3 reads TGTGCCAGTAGTATTATGAAGGGGCCCCAAGAGACCCAGTACTTC.

This clone is a singleton in its sample. This chain links TRBV5-1 with TRBJ2-1; 10 bases map to TRBD2. There are 18 residues in the CDR3. The germline V gene has CDR1 SGHRS and CDR2 YFSETQ. V gave up 4 bases and J gave up 10 bases; unmatched junction bases: 20. The CDR3 nucleotides read TGCGCCAGCAGCAACGGACGTGGGCTAGCGGGGGCACCTGGGGAGCAGTTCTTC. It translates to CASSNGRGLAGAPGEQFF.

In DNA form, the CDR3 reads TGTGCCAGCAACCGAGGGTCGGTGGGAGAACTGTTTTTT. Protein: CASNRGSVGELFF. The chain links TRBV28 to TRBJ1-4; D uncertain. Germline V gene lookup returns CDR1 MDHEN and CDR2 SYDVKM. The ends were cut back, 7 bases at V and 12 bases at J, with 18 bases in the middle. The CDR3 loop spans 13 amino acids.

The V and J genes are TRBV4-3 and TRBJ1-1; no clear D. V was trimmed by 4 bases and J by 1 base, leaving 7 bases between them. Germline V CDR1 and CDR2: LGHNA, YSLEER. The CDR3 consists of 13 residues. CDR3 protein: CASSRAGNTEAFF. Here the CDR3 DNA reads TGCGCCAGCAGCCGAGCAGGGAACACTGAAGCTTTCTTT.

The CDR3 here is CAWSVHVREMTQYF. As DNA, the CDR3 is TGTGCCTGGAGTGTACATGTGCGGGAGATGACCCAGTACTTC. J is TRBJ2-5 and V is TRBV30, with 7 bases aligning to TRBD2. The V and J ends lost 0 bases and 7 bases, in that order; junction bases with no gene match: 8. There are 14 residues in the CDR3. The germline V gene has CDR1 GTSNPN and CDR2 SVGIG (reference sequence).

This clone was seen only once. The V call is TRBV5-1, the J call TRBJ2-7; D gene uncertain. Per the germline V gene, CDR1 is SGHRS and CDR2 is YFSETQ. The CDR3 consists of 13 residues. Trimming took 0 bases from V and 0 from J, leaving 4 bases between them. The CDR3 protein is CASSLGSSYEQYF. The CDR3 bases are TGCGCCAGCAGCTTGGGGAGCTCCTACGAGCAGTACTTC.

The chain couples TRBV6-5 to TRBJ2-1, with TRBD1 matching 8 bases. Trimming at V came to 5 bases and at J to 9 bases, leaving 3 bases not matched to a gene. CDR3 length: 12 amino acids. From germline, CDR1 is MNHEY and CDR2 SVGAGI. The CDR3 is CASSSTGGEQFF. DNA for the CDR3: TGTGCCAGCAGTAGCACAGGGGGTGAGCAGTTCTTC.

CDR3 residues: CASRTVRGSYNEQFF. In nucleotides, the CDR3 is TGTGCCAGCAGAACGGTGCGAGGTTCCTACAATGAGCAGTTCTTC. This chain connects TRBV9 to TRBJ2-1; D ambiguous. The CDR3 loop spans 15 amino acids. The V end was cut by 5 bases, the J end by 1 base, with 13 bases between. Germline assignment: CDR1 SGDLS and CDR2 YYNGEE.